The 16 T cell receptor beta chains below were found in one sample sequenced in a study of blood T cell repertoires in COVID-19. Assay used: immunoSEQ multiplex PCR; TCRdb lists only in-frame clones, some missing. The sample gives around 250,000 clones, approximately 85% of which show up once; around 1.8% is in the top ten. The specimen was PBMCs or T cells enriched from blood (not recorded which). The receptors originated from a woman in her forties or fifties who had recovered from COVID-19.

V is TRBV28 and J is TRBJ1-2; a weak D match, TRBD1 (6 bases). Deletions cut 7 bases from V and 5 bases from J, with 23 bases between. This CDR3 comprises 16 residues. The germline CDR1 and CDR2 sequences are MDHEN and SYDVKM. The CDR3: CASTTRDTFFWYGYTF. For the CDR3, the DNA is TGTGCCAGCACTACCCGGGACACCTTTTTTTGGTATGGCTACACCTTC.

The chain joins TRBV27 to TRBJ2-7; 7 positions agree with TRBD1. The CDR3 is made up of 15 amino acids. V was clipped by 9 bases and J by 4 bases; unmatched bases: 15. CDR1 is MNHEY, CDR2 SMNVEV, per germline (reference sequence). This chain's CDR3 is CASPRDRDFWYEQYF. CDR3 DNA sequence: TGTGCCAGTCCAAGAGACAGGGATTTTTGGTACGAGCAGTACTTC.

About this clone: One end of the junction is discordant with germline, which a read error may explain. This rearrangement joins TRBV7-7 to TRBJ2-5; maybe TRBD1 (6 bases). Germline V gene sequence: CDR1 SSHAT, CDR2 FNYEAQ (reference sequence). This CDR3 has 13 amino acids. Here the CDR3 DNA reads TGTGCTAGCAGTCGGGACATTCAAGAGACCCAGTACTTC. Its translation is CASSRDIQETQYF.

V usage is TRBV30 and J usage is TRBJ1-1; 8 positions agree with TRBD1. CDR1 is GTSNPN, CDR2 SVGIG, per germline (reference sequence). The length of the CDR3 is 12 residues. The CDR3 protein is CVAGGRDTEAFF. The CDR3 DNA is TGTGTCGCAGGGGGCAGGGACACTGAAGCTTTCTTT.

The chain combines TRBV3-1 (or the pseudogene TRBV3-2) with TRBJ1-2, with D maybe TRBD1 (5 bases). CDR3 size: 13 residues. V lost 1 base and J 5 bases, leaving 8 bases between the germline ends. CDR1 LGHDT and CDR2 YNNKEL come from the germline V gene (reference sequence). CDR3 in amino acids: CASSQGGGYGYTF. DNA of the CDR3: TGTGCCAGCAGCCAAGGGGGGGGTTATGGCTACACCTTC.

V usage is TRBV5-1 and J usage is TRBJ2-7; 8 bases match TRBD2. The CDR3 consists of 14 residues. Germline CDR1 is SGHRS and CDR2 is YFSETQ. The V and J ends lost 4 bases and 7 bases, in that order; junction bases with no gene match: 10. The CDR3 sequence is CASSSREGPGEQYF. The CDR3, as DNA: TGCGCCAGCAGCAGCCGGGAGGGCCCGGGGGAGCAGTACTTC.

V and J are TRBV28 and TRBJ2-3; 10 bases agree with TRBD2. The CDR3 runs to 16 residues. Germline V CDR1 and CDR2: MDHEN, SYDVKM. The trim removed 8 bases at V and 5 bases at J, leaving 13 bases unmatched. The CDR3 nucleotides are TGTGCCAGCGGAGGAACCGGGACTAGCGTCGGAGATACGCAGTATTTT. Amino acids: CASGGTGTSVGDTQYF.

A note on this clone: Other DNA sequences from this sample encode an identical CDR3 as well. This chain connects TRBV29-1 to TRBJ1-3, with D hard to call. V was pared by 4 bases and J by 2 bases, with 6 bases between. The CDR3 loop spans 12 amino acids. Germline values: CDR1 SQVTM, CDR2 ANQGSEA. The CDR3 sequence is CSVVGAGNTIYF. The CDR3 region has the DNA TGCAGCGTTGTCGGGGCTGGAAACACCATATATTTT.

The V and J genes are TRBV7-2 and TRBJ1-2; 8 nucleotides align to TRBD1. CDR3 length equals 15 residues. CDR1 is SGHTA, CDR2 FQGNSA, per germline. V lost 5 bases to trimming and J lost 0 bases; unmatched junction nucleotides: 5. The CDR3 nucleotides are TGTGCCAGCAGCCGCTGGGACAGGACTAACTATGGCTACACCTTC. This codes for CASSRWDRTNYGYTF.

J is TRBJ1-1 and V is TRBV5-1; 7 nucleotides agree with TRBD1. V was pared by 4 bases and J by 6 bases, with 3 bases of the junction left unmatched. This CDR3 is 12 amino acids long. CDR1 is SGHRS, CDR2 YFSETQ, per germline. The CDR3 DNA reads as TGCGCCAGCAGCCCCGGGACAGCTGAAGCTTTCTTT. This gives the protein CASSPGTAEAFF.

The chain is built from TRBV27 and TRBJ2-1; 12 bases align to TRBD2. Germline V gene lookup returns CDR1 MNHEY and CDR2 SMNVEV (reference sequence). The CDR3 contains 16 residues. V lost 5 bases, J lost 4 bases, and 6 bases stayed unmatched. CDR3 DNA sequence: TGTGCCAGCAGTCTCGGACTAGCGGGACCATACAATGAGCAGTTCTTC. As protein: CASSLGLAGPYNEQFF.

The CDR3, as DNA: TGTGCCAGCAGGACCACTCCGGGACAATGGGAGACCCAGTACTTC. Protein: CASRTTPGQWETQYF. The rearrangement joins TRBV7-6 to TRBJ2-5; possibly TRBD1 for D (6 bases). The V and J ends lost 6 bases and 5 bases respectively, with 19 bases between them. CDR1 SGHVS and CDR2 FNYEAQ come from the germline V gene. CDR3 length: 15 amino acids.

This clone was recorded a few times. The V gene is TRBV11-3, the J gene TRBJ2-2; D unclear. Per the germline V gene, CDR1 is SGHNT and CDR2 is YENEEA. Trimming left V 1 base short and J 0 bases short, with 12 bases between. The CDR3 consists of 17 residues. CDR3 DNA sequence: TGTGCCAGCAGCTTAGGACGAGCGAAAGCGAACACCGGGGAGCTGTTTTTT. Protein: CASSLGRAKANTGELFF.

This rearrangement joins TRBV4-1 to TRBJ1-6; 8 bases map to TRBD1. The germline gives CDR1 MGHRA, CDR2 YSYEKL. This CDR3 spans 19 amino acids. J lost 0 bases, V lost 0 bases, and 7 bases had no gene match. As DNA, the CDR3 is TGCGCCAGCAGCCAAGACTACAGGACAGGGTTCTCCTATAATTCACCCCTCCACTTT. It specifies CASSQDYRTGFSYNSPLHF.

The rearrangement uses TRBV6-5 and TRBJ1-5; a possible D gene is TRBD1 (6 bases). This CDR3 is 15 amino acids long. V was trimmed by 6 bases and J by 2 bases, leaving 14 bases between them. Germline CDR1 is MNHEY and CDR2 is SVGAGI. This CDR3 reads CASSGRTVGNQPQHF. The CDR3 nucleotides read TGTGCCAGCAGCGGTAGGACAGTGGGCAATCAGCCCCAGCATTTT.

The gene calls are TRBV2 and TRBJ1-2, with 8 bases fitting TRBD1. V dropped 5 bases and J dropped 5; count of bases not matched to a gene: 4. The CDR3 extends over 13 amino acids. The V gene's germline CDR1 is SNHLY and CDR2 FYNNEI. The DNA of the CDR3 is TGTGCCAGCAGTCCAGGGGGCTCATATGGCTACACCTTC. Its translation: CASSPGGSYGYTF.